The present TCR beta chain was sequenced within a study of tumor and adjacent non-tumor tissue in lung cancer. Study at large: On average, productive TCRbeta reads reached roughly 3.9 million per sample.

Findings and limits, study-wide: Tumor repertoires had a smaller top 100 clone share than normal lung.

About this clonotype: Antigen specificity is unknown.

The library came from three nested PCR rounds adapted from ARM-PCR protocols. MiXCR was run by TCRdb on the multiplex PCR reads, yielding one entry per CDR3 protein. The table shows 90,000 to 100,000 distinct CDR3 sequences, with 80% occurring only once. This sample's RNA came from whole unsorted tissue. This non-tumor lung sample came from over 3 cm beyond the tumor edge. Germline CDR1 and CDR2: SGHAT and FQDESV (reference sequence). This CDR3 is 18 amino acids long. The junction had 21 bases not matched to a gene; V was cut back by 7 bases and J by 7 bases. Sequenced sample: distant non-tumor lung tissue. The chain carries TRBV11-1 and TRBJ2-1; 8 bases match TRBD2. The receptor was derived from a man aged 55 to 70 with small cell lung cancer. CDR3 protein: CASMSESRTSRSGNEQFF. In nucleotides, the CDR3 is TGTGCCAGCATGTCAGAATCGAGGACTAGCAGGAGCGGTAATGAGCAGTTCTTC.